This T cell receptor beta chain came from a study of blood T cells in healthy people across ages (dated by TCRdb to between 2015 and 2017). Describing the broader study: Template switching captured roughly one uniquely barcoded TCR beta cDNA molecule per two T cells in model experiments. The donors were divided into four age groups: young (average roughly 17 years), middle-aged (almost 40), aged (around 67) and long-lived (around 80). Using deep sequencing normalized with unique cDNA molecular identifiers, the study measured how TCR beta repertoire diversity changes with age. Using the same blood draw, the study looked at two additional independent replicas of 1 million unique cDNA reads for two donors, one aged 18 to 30 and the other aged 80 or older. To avoid experimental bias, donors of different ages were randomly spread across the sequencing lanes.

Measured from the cysteine to the phenylalanine, the CDR3 is 15 residues long. Left in the record is the CDR3 DNA by itself, 45 bases read in frame from the first base. Trimming takes 6 bases from V and 3 bases from J, and the germline ends sit 18 bases apart. Sequences MDHEN (CDR1) and SYDVKM (CDR2) are obtained from the germline V gene. To prepare the library, 5' RACE was applied. The sequencer was an Illumina HiSeq 2500. A second PCR of about 6 to 12 cycles was performed with a sample-barcoded 5' primer and a J-beta primer mix. Each TCR beta cDNA molecule received a unique molecular identifier from a template-switch 5' adaptor carrying 12 random nucleotides. Each sample yielded at least 2.5 million CDR3-containing paired-end reads. The Mint cDNA synthesis kit, primed by a TRBC-specific oligonucleotide, was used to synthesize first-strand cDNA from all RNA. After uracil-DNA glycosylase treatment, a first 18-cycle PCR used universal primers M1SS and BC2_uni_R on all cDNA. In the source study's methods: For normalization, 1 million high-quality reads were randomly selected from each sample, with every read carrying a distinct molecular identifier. Instead of being binned into consensus sequences, reads that shared molecular identifiers were thrown out. CDR3 identification, clonotype clustering and error correction used MiTCR with a Q25 quality threshold and the strictest error-elimination algorithm. A nonparametric unseen species model using Euler transformation provided a lower-bound estimate of total TCR beta diversity. The public reads were reprocessed in TCRdb via fastp at Q25 and MiXCR, keeping in-frame beta chains. Each CDR3 protein gets just one entry, which takes the most common genes and DNA from the rows behind it. In this record, the V and J calls reflect TCRdb's handling and not the investigators' own analysis. The sample table contains over 600,000 distinct CDR3 sequences; only one count was recorded for about 45% of them. The ten largest account for around a sixth of the sample.

In this sample, this clonotype turned up many times. Its antigen has not been determined. No quality values exist for individual bases; no much larger clone is one base distant. Donors were 39 systemically healthy Caucasian individuals from Russia aged about 6 to 100 years. Each donor gave around 9.5 milliliters of peripheral blood, collected into EDTA-treated Vacutainer tubes. Ficoll-Paque density-gradient centrifugation was used to isolate PBMCs, with at least 7 million obtained per sample. Trizol reagent was used to extract total RNA from the PBMCs, yielding at least 5.5 micrograms per sample. The percentages of naive CD45RAhigh/CD27high T cells were determined by flow cytometry on a PBMC aliquot from every donor. Results and caveats for the whole study, not just this receptor: Estimates of total diversity based on one million sequenced T cells were considered lower bounds and underestimates. A strong correlation was found between observed TCR beta diversity and the percentage of naive T cells measured by flow cytometry. Because the CMV infection status of the donors was unknown, age-related changes in expanded clonotypes may potentially have been confounded. Observed TCR beta diversity per million T cells fell roughly linearly with age, and a significant reduction was already apparent by age around 44. Compared with the aged group, more naive CD4+ T cells, fewer expanded clones and increased TCR diversity were shown by the long-lived group, suggesting age selection. Since profiling was done on bulk unsorted PBMCs, naive and antigen-experienced compartments could not be conclusively compared.

Recombination joined TRBV28 with TRBJ2-7; TRBD2 might be the D gene, on 6 matching bases. The sample was blood. This TCR derives from a man aged 80 or over in good health. The sequence in DNA is TGTGCCAGCAGACAACCGGCGGGGTTCGACTACGAGCAGTACTTC. This codes for CASRQPAGFDYEQYF.